The following is a T cell receptor beta chain sequence with its context. Its specificity is unknown. These data originate in a study of cytomegalovirus exposure and HLA in healthy donors. CDR1 and CDR2 from the germline V gene are SGHNT and YYREEE (reference sequence). This CDR3 contains 14 residues. Trimming cost V 4 bases and J 6 bases; bases outside gene matches: 7. Sequencing used immunoSEQ multiplex PCR; TCRdb keeps in-frame clones, though not all of them. The table shows 100,000 or so clones, with about 88% occurring only once. Study-wide points: The study recorded about 160 TCR beta chains that were cytomegalovirus-associated.

The origin of this receptor is a man aged 18 to 30 in good health and CMV-seropositive. Source material: PBMCs. The chain is built from TRBV5-4 and TRBJ2-7; 10 bases fit TRBD1. The CDR3 DNA sequence: TGTGCCAGCAGCGCAAGGGACAGGGGCGTCGAGCAGTACTTC. It specifies CASSARDRGVEQYF.